This TCR beta chain was captured by sequencing in a study of T cell repertoires in cytomegalovirus infection. Study-level results: Carriers of CMV plus the relevant HLA were identified by cumulative public TCR beta family frequency.

Concerning this clonotype itself: Its antigen is currently unknown. The limits of the CDR3 on the DNA are not certain, so only TCRdb's listed CDR3 is given.

From the reads, TCRdb called clonotypes with MiXCR, one entry per CDR3 protein. This table holds about 55,000 distinct CDR3 sequences, around 18% found once. The CDR3 comprises 15 residues, both ends counted. The TCR originated in a human donor in good health (CMV status not recorded). Some clones in this sample may be carry-over from other donors' samples. V gene TRBV12-3 or TRBV12-4 combines with J gene TRBJ1-2; the table assigns TRBD1, which was not confirmed against the DNA. Sequenced here: CD8+ T cells from cultured PBMCs, sampled from culture after CMV antigen stimulation. CDR3 sequence reads: CASSSSTEARYGYTF.